This is a list of T cell receptor beta chains from one sample in a study of monozygotic twins with inflammatory bowel disease. TCRdb reprocessed the 5' RACE reads and stores each CDR3 protein as one record, lacking DNA. The table gives 300,000 to 350,000 distinct CDR3 sequences; the top ten clones make up over 2% of it. Material: blood. The source is a human donor with ulcerative colitis or Crohn's disease, or a healthy co-twin of an affected twin (not recorded which). Both conserved end residues are part of each CDR3.

TRBJ2-5 | TRBV14 | 13 | CASSQSYQETQYF
TRBJ2-5 | TRBV12-3/TRBV12-4 | 13 | CASSVQGGETQYF
TRBJ2-1 | TRBV7-9 | 12 | CASSEIGNEQFF
TRBJ2-7 | TRBV10-3 | 13 | CAIWTGAAYEQYF
TRBJ1-5 | TRBV20-1 | 12 | CSAGRLNQPQHF
TRBJ2-1 | TRBV11-2 | 14 | CASSSGLYLHEQFF
TRBJ2-7 | TRBV28 | 15 | CASSPPGKIEYEQYF
TRBJ2-3 | TRBV29-1 | 14 | CSAGSGIPTDTQYF
TRBJ2-5 | TRBV5-4 | 15 | CASSSGPSAQETQYF
TRBJ2-1 | TRBV5-1 | 14 | CASSLPGLVHEQFF
TRBJ1-3 | TRBV11-2 | 15 | CASSLDPTGRNTTYF
TRBJ1-5 | TRBV29-1 | 13 | CSVLQGRNQPQHF
TRBJ2-2 | TRBV5-1 | 12 | CASSDLPGELFF
TRBJ2-4 | TRBV4-1 | 16 | CASSQVLGTGRDIQYF
TRBJ1-1 | TRBV30 | 12 | CAWSVRGVEAFF
TRBJ2-5 | TRBV12-3/TRBV12-4 | 16 | CASSLRASGGRETQYF
TRBJ1-1 | TRBV16 | 15 | CASSQIAQPNTEAFF
TRBJ2-1 | TRBV20-1 | 15 | CSALSGGASYNEQFF
TRBJ2-5 | TRBV1 | 12 | CTSSQGTGTKYF
TRBJ2-3 | TRBV30 | 14 | CARDSPETTDTQYF